The next 8 T cell receptor beta chains were all read from a single sample in a study of CD8 T cells in Susac syndrome. Random hexamers served to reverse transcribe about 0.45 to 1 ug RNA. From the immunoSEQ multiplex PCR reads, TCRdb called clonotypes with MiXCR, one entry per CDR3 protein. Altogether approximately 190,000 distinct CDR3 sequences are present, over 85% being singletons, with the ten largest covering 0.1%. Sequencing was done on a sample of CD4+ T cells from PBMCs. These receptors were collected from a human donor in good health.

This chain uses TRBV10-3 with TRBJ1-3; D gene unclear. Per germline, CDR1 ENHRY and CDR2 SYGVKD. The germline V and J ends were trimmed by 0 bases and 0 bases, with 6 bases remaining between them. The CDR3 has 15 amino acids. CDR3 protein: CAISESRSSGNTIYF. In nucleotides, the CDR3 is TGTGCCATCAGTGAGTCTAGGAGCTCTGGAAACACCATATATTTT.

The chain recombines TRBV5-1 with TRBJ2-1; D is unclear. The CDR3 length is 13 residues. CDR1 SGHRS and CDR2 YFSETQ come from the germline V gene. V was trimmed by 1 base and J by 6 bases, leaving 8 bases between them. This CDR3 reads CASSLQRINEQFF. The CDR3 DNA reads TGCGCCAGCAGCTTGCAGAGAATCAATGAGCAGTTCTTC. Full variable domain (rest looked up from reference TRBV5-1 and TRBJ2-1): KAGVTQTPRYLIKTRGQQVTLSCSPISGHRSVSWYQQTPGQGLQFLFEYFSETQRNKGNFPGRFSGRQFSNSRSEMNVSTLELGDSALYLCASSLQRINEQFFGPGTRLTVL.

The rearrangement uses TRBV5-1 and TRBJ1-1; 8 bases align to TRBD1. The germline V gene has CDR1 SGHRS and CDR2 YFSETQ. Trimming at V came to 0 bases and at J to 9 bases, leaving 4 bases not matched to a gene. The CDR3 has 13 residues. Here the CDR3 reads CASSLDRGIQAFF. The DNA for the CDR3 is TGCGCCAGCAGCTTGGACAGGGGGATCCAAGCTTTCTTT.

The chain carries TRBV20-1 and TRBJ2-7, with TRBD1 matching over 7 bases. Germline CDR1 reads DFQATT; CDR2 reads SNEGSKA (reference sequence). CDR3 length equals 9 residues. The V and J ends lost 2 bases and 11 bases, in that order; junction bases with no gene match: 0. This CDR3 reads CSARTGEYF. CDR3 coding DNA: TGCAGTGCTAGAACAGGGGAGTACTTC.

As for this clonotype: The conserved phenylalanine or tryptophan normally closing the CDR3 is absent here, so this likely arose from a read error. The rearrangement uses TRBV6-1 and TRBJ1-6, with no clear D. Trimming took 7 bases from V and 7 from J, leaving 23 bases between them. Germline V CDR1 and CDR2: MNHNS, SASEGT. The CDR3 sequence is 17 residues long. Here the CDR3 reads CASTPSSAGPRNSPLHL. The CDR3 DNA reads TGTGCCAGCACTCCTTCCTCAGCGGGCCCGAGAAATTCACCCCTCCACCTT.

The V gene is TRBV4-1, the J gene TRBJ1-2, with 8 bases aligning to TRBD1. The CDR3 contains 15 residues. The V and J ends lost 3 bases and 8 bases, in that order; junction bases with no gene match: 11. Germline V gives CDR1 MGHRA, CDR2 YSYEKL. CDR3 region: CASSQTPGQVLGYTF. Here the CDR3 DNA reads TGCGCCAGCAGCCAGACGCCGGGACAGGTTTTAGGCTACACCTTC.

The rearrangement uses TRBV5-1 and TRBJ2-1, with D possibly being TRBD2 (6 bases). V lost 7 bases and J 9 bases, leaving 32 bases between the germline ends. Germline-derived CDR1 and CDR2 are SGHRS and YFSETQ. The CDR3 extends over 18 amino acids. CDR3 residues: CASHGRTAIRDSVSEQFF. The CDR3 DNA follows: TGCGCCAGCCACGGTAGAACGGCAATTCGGGACTCCGTGAGTGAGCAGTTCTTC. Full variable domain (missing parts from reference TRBV5-1 and TRBJ2-1): KAGVTQTPRYLIKTRGQQVTLSCSPISGHRSVSWYQQTPGQGLQFLFEYFSETQRNKGNFPGRFSGRQFSNSRSEMNVSTLELGDSALYLCASHGRTAIRDSVSEQFFGPGTRLTVL.

The chain links TRBV7-2 to TRBJ2-1; no clear D. This CDR3 contains 12 residues. Germline assignment: CDR1 SGHTA and CDR2 FQGNSA. Trimming took off 5 bases at V and 1 base at J, with 3 bases between the two ends. The CDR3 DNA reads as TGTGCCAGCAGCCCTTCCTACAATGAGCAGTTCTTC. Protein: CASSPSYNEQFF.